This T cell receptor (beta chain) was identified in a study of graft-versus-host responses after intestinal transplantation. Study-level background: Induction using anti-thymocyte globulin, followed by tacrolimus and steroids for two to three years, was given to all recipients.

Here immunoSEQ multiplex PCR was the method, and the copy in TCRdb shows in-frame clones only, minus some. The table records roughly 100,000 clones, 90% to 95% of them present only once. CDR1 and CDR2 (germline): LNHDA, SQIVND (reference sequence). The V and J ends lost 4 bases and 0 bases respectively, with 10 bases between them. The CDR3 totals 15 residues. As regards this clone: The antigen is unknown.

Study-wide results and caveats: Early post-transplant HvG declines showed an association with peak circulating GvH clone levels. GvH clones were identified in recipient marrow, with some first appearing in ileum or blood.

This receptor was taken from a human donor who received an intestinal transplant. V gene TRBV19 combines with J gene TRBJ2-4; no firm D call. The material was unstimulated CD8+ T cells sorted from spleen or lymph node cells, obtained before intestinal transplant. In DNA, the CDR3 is TGTGCCAGTAGTACCGCCGGCCCAGCCAAAAACATTCAGTACTTC. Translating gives CASSTAGPAKNIQYF.